This T cell receptor beta chain was captured in a study of regulatory T cells in long-lasting Graves disease. The study's findings and limits: Patients with persistent disease shared 2,900 or so public clonotypes, outpacing the roughly 970 shared by new patients. Having only a small sample size may have limited accuracy.

V lost 6 bases to trimming and J lost 5 bases; unmatched junction nucleotides: 8. The CDR3 spans 14 residues. Germline CDR1 and CDR2: PRHDT and FYEKMQ (reference sequence). HTBI primers from iRepertoire and Arm-PCR of CDR3 regions yielded the TCR beta libraries. MiXCR, applied by TCRdb to the multiplex PCR reads, yields one record per CDR3 protein. The data hold about 340,000 distinct CDR3 sequences, with 15% to 20% observed a single time. On this clonotype: Its target is not known.

Time point specified: persistent/refractory GD, antithyroid drugs over 5 years with positive TRAb. From RNA extracted from PBMCs, the TCR library was made. The authors drew 8.5 to 9 milliliters of peripheral blood into EDTA tubes. This TCR came from a female donor with Graves disease. The genes are TRBV13 and TRBJ2-7; 9 positions agree with TRBD1. Here the sequenced sample was peripheral blood mononuclear cells (PBMCs), taken when the disease was refractory, from a patient treated with antithyroid drugs. The CDR3 DNA reads as TGTGCCAGCAGTCTCGGGACAGGGAATAACGAGCAGTACTTC. Protein: CASSLGTGNNEQYF.